This TCR beta chain was sequenced in a study of blood T cell repertoires in COVID-19. Study details: The analysed material was cDNA or gDNA that came from T cells, B-cell-depleted T cells, or PBMCs.

The V gene's germline CDR1 is SEHNR and CDR2 FQNEAQ (reference sequence). Trimming removed 5 bases from V and 8 bases from J; junction bases left unmatched: 3. This CDR3 has 13 residues. The study assigned cohorts using participant-reported clinical history. Assay used: immunoSEQ multiplex PCR; TCRdb lists only in-frame clones, some missing. Here the sample spans over 200,000 clones, under 85% being singletons. The chain couples TRBV7-9 to TRBJ1-6; 7 positions agree with TRBD1. Sequencing was performed on PBMCs or T cells enriched from blood (not recorded which). This receptor was obtained from a man aged 60 to 75 who had recovered from COVID-19. The CDR3 DNA sequence: TGTGCCAGCAGCGCCACAGGGGATTCACCCCTCCACTTT. Translation: CASSATGDSPLHF.